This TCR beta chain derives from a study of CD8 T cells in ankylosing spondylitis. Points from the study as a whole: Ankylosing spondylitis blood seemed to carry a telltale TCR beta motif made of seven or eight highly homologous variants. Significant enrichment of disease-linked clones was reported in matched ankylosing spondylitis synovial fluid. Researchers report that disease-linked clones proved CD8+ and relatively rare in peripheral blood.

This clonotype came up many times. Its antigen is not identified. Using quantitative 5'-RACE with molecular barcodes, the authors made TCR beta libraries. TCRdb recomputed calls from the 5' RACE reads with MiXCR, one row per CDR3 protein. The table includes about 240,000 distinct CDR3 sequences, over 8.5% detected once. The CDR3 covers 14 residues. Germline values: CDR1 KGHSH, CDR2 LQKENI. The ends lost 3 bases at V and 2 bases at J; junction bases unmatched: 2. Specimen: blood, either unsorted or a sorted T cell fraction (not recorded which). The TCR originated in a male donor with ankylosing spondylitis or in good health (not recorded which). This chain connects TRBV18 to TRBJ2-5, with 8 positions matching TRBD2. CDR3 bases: TGTGCCAGCTCACCTTCTAGCGGGCAAGAGACCCAGTACTTC. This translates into CASSPSSGQETQYF.